One TCR beta chain is described in this entry. Germline V lookup: CDR1 SGHDT, CDR2 YYEEEE. This CDR3 region has 12 residues. V was clipped by 1 base and J by 14 bases; unmatched bases: 7. In the PCR, 60 Vbeta and 13 Jbeta primers were used. Profiling relied on immunoSEQ multiplex PCR, and the TCRdb table lists in-frame clones only, not all of them. The sample lists 170,000 or so clones; over 70% were seen once. The entry originates in a study of cytomegalovirus exposure and HLA in healthy donors. This TCR was sampled from a man in his forties in good health and CMV-seronegative. Sequencing was done on a sample of PBMCs. This chain connects TRBV5-6 to TRBJ2-5; TRBD2 matches at 8 bases. The CDR3 spells CASSLSGRWSYF. CDR3 in DNA: TGTGCCAGCAGCTTGAGCGGGAGATGGTCTTACTTC.